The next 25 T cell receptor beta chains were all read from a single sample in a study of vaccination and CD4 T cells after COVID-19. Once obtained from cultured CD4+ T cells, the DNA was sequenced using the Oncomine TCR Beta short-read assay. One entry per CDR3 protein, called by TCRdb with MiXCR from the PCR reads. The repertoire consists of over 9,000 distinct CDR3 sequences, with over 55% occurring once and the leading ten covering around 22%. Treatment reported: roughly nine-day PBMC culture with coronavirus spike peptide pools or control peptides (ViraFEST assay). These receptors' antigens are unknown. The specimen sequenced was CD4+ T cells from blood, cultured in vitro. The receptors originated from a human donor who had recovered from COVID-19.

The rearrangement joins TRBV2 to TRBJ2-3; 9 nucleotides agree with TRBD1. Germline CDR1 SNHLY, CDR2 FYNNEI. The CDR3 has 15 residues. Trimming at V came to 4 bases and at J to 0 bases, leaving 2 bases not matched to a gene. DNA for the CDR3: TGTGCCAGCAGTGTTGACAGGGGGAGCACAGATACGCAGTATTTT. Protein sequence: CASSVDRGSTDTQYF.

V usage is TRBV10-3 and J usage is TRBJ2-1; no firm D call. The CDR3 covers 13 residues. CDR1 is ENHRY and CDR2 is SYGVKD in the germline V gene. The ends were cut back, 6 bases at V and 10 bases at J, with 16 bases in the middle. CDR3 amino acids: CAIRAEPFMEQFF. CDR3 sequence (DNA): TGTGCCATCAGGGCAGAGCCGTTTATGGAGCAGTTCTTC.

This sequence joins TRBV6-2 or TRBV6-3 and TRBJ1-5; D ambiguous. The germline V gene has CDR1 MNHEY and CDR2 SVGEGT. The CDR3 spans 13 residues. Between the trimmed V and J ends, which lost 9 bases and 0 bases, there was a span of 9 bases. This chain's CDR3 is CASKPYSNQPQHF. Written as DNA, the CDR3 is TGTGCCAGTAAGCCTTATAGCAATCAGCCCCAGCATTTT.

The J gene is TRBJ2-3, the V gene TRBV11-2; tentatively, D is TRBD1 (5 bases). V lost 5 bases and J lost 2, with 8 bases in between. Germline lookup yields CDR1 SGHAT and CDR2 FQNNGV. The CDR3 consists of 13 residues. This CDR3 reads CASSQGATDTQYF. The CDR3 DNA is TGTGCCAGCAGCCAAGGGGCCACAGATACGCAGTATTTT.

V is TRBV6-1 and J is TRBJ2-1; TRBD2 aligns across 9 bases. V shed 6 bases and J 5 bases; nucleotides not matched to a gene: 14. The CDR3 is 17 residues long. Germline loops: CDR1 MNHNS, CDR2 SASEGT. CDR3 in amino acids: CASRREGAGGKNNEQFF. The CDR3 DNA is TGTGCCAGCAGGCGGGAGGGAGCGGGTGGTAAGAACAATGAGCAGTTCTTC.

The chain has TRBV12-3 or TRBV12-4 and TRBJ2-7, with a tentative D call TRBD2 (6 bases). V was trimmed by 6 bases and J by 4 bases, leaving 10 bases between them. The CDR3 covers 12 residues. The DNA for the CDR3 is TGTGCCAGCAGCCGAGGGACTTACGAGCAGTACTTC. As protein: CASSRGTYEQYF.

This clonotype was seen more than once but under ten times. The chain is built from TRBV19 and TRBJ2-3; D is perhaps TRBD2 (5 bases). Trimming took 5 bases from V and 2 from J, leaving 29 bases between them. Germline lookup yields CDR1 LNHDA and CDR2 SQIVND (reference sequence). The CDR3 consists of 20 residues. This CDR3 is CASSLVLRGVRNYNTDTQYF. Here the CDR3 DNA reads TGTGCCAGTAGTCTAGTATTACGGGGAGTCCGCAATTACAACACAGATACGCAGTATTTT.

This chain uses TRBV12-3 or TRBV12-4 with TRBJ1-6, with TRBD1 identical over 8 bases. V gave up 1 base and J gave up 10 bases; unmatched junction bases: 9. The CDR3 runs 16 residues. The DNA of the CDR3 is TGTGCCAGCAGTTTAGGACAGGGGTCAGTAGGATCACCCCTCCACTTT. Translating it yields CASSLGQGSVGSPLHF.

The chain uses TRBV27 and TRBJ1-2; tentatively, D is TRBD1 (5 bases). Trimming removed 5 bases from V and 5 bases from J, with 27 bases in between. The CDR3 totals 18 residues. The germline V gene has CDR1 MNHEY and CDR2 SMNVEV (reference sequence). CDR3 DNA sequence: TGTGCCAGCAGTATTTCGTCCCGGGGCTTGGGTAATTGGTATGGCTACACCTTC. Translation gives CASSISSRGLGNWYGYTF.

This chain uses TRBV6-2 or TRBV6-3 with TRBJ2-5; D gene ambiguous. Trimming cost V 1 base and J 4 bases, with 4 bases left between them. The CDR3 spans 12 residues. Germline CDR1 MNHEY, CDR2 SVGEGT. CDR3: CASSYLRETQYF. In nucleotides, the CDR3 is TGTGCCAGCAGTTACTTACGAGAGACCCAGTACTTC.

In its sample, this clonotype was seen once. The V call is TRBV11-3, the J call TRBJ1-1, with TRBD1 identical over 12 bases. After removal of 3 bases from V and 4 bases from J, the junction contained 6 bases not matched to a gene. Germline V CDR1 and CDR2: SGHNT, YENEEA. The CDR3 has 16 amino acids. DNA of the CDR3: TGTGCCAGCAGCTTCGGGACAGGGGGCGGGGGCACTGAAGCTTTCTTT. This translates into CASSFGTGGGGTEAFF.

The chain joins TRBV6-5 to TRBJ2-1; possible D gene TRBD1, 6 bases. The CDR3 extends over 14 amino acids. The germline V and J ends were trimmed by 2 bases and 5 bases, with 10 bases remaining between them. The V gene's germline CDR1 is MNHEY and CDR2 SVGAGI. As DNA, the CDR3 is TGTGCCAGCAGTTACGGGTGGACAGACAATGAGCAGTTCTTC. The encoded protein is CASSYGWTDNEQFF.

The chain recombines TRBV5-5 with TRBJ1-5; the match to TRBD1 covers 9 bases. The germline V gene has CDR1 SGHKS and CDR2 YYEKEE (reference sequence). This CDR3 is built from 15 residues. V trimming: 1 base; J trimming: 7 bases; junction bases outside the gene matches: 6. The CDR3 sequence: CASSLRDRVIQPQHF. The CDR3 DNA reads TGTGCCAGCAGCTTGAGGGACAGGGTAATCCAGCCCCAGCATTTT. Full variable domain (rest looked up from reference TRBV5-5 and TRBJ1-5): DAGVTQSPTHLIKTRGQQVTLRCSPISGHKSVSWYQQVLGQGPQFIFQYYEKEERGRGNFPDRFSARQFPNYSSELNVNALLLGDSALYLCASSLRDRVIQPQHFGDGTRLSIL.

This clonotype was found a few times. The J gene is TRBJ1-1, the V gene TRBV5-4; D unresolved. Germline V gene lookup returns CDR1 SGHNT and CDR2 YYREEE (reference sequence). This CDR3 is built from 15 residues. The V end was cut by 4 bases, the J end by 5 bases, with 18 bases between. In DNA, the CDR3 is TGTGCCAGCAGCCTAGGAGGGCGGGAGAAAACTGAAGCTTTCTTT. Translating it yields CASSLGGREKTEAFF.

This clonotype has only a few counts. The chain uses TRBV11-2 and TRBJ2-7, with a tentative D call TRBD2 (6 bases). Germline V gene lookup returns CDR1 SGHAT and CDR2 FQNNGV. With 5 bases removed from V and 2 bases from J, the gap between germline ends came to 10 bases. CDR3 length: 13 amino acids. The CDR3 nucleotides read TGTGCCAGCAGCCCGGGGGTGACCTACGAGCAGTACTTC. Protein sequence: CASSPGVTYEQYF.

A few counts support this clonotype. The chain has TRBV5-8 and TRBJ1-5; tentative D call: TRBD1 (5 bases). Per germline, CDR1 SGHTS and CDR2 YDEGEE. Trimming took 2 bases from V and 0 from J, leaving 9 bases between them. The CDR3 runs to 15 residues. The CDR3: CASSFEGLSNQPQHF. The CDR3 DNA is TGTGCCAGCAGCTTCGAGGGGCTTAGCAATCAGCCCCAGCATTTT.

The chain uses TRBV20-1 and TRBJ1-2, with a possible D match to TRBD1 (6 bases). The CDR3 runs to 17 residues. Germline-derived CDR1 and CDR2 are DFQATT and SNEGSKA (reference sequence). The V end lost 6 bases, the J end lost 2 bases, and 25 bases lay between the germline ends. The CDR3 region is CSAGIGVGRGGNYGYTF. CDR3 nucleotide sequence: TGCAGTGCCGGGATAGGGGTCGGGAGAGGGGGAAACTATGGCTACACCTTC.

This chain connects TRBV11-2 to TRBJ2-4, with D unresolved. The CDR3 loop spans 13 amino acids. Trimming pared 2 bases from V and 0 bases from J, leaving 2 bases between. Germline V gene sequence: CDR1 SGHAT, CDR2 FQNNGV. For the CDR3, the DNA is TGTGCCAGCAGCTTACTAGCCAAAAACATTCAGTACTTC. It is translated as CASSLLAKNIQYF.

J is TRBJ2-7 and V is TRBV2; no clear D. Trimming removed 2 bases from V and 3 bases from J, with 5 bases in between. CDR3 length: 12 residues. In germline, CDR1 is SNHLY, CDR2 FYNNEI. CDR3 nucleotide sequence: TGTGCCAGCAGTGAAAGCTACTACGAGCAGTACTTC. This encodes CASSESYYEQYF.

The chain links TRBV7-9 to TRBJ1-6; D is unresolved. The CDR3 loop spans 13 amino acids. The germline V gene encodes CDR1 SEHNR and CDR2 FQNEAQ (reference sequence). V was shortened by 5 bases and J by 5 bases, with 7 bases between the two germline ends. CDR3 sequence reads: CASSKGDNSPLHF. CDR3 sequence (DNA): TGTGCCAGCAGCAAGGGAGATAATTCACCCCTCCACTTT. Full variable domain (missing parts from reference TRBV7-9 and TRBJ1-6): DTGVSQNPRHKITKRGQNVTFRCDPISEHNRLYWYRQTLGQGPEFLTYFQNEAQLEKSRLLSDRFSAERPKGSFSTLEIQRTEQGDSAMYLCASSKGDNSPLHFGNGTRLTVT.

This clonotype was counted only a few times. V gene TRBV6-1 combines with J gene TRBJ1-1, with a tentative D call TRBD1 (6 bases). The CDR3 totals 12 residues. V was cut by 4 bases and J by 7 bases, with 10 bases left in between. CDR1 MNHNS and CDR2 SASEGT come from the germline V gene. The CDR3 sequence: CASSVDRREAFF. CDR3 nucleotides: TGTGCCAGCAGTGTCGACAGGCGTGAAGCTTTCTTT.

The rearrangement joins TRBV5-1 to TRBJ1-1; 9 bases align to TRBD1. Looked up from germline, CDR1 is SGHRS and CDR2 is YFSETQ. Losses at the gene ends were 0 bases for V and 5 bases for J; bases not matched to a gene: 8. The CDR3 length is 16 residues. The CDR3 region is CASSLGTGQGRTEAFF. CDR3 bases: TGCGCCAGCAGCTTGGGGACAGGACAGGGGAGGACTGAAGCTTTCTTT.

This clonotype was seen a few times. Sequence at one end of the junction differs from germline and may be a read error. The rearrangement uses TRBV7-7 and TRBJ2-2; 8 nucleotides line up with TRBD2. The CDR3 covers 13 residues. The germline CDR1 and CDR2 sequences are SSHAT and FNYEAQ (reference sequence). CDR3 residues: CASSLAGPGELFF. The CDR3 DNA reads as TGTGCTAGCAGCTTAGCGGGGCCCGGGGAGCTGTTTTTT.

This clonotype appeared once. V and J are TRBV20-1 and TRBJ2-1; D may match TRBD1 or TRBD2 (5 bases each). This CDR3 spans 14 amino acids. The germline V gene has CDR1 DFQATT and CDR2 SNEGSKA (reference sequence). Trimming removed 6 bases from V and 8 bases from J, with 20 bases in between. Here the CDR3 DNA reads TGCAGTGCCGAGGGGTTTAGGGCCTTCCATGAGCAGTTCTTC. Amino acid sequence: CSAEGFRAFHEQFF.

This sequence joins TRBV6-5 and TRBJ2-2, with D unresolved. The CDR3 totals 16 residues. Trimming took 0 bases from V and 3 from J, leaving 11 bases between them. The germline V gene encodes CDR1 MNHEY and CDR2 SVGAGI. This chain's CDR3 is CASSYSSKVDTGELFF. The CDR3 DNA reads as TGTGCCAGCAGTTACTCGTCGAAAGTGGACACCGGGGAGCTGTTTTTT.